This entry lists 14 T cell receptor beta chains sequenced from one sample in a study of CD8 T cells in Susac syndrome. When the RNA was reverse transcribed, random hexamers were used with an input of 0.5 to 1 ug. MiXCR, run by TCRdb on the immunoSEQ multiplex PCR reads, gives a single entry per CDR3 protein. The sample has around 180,000 distinct CDR3 sequences, about 94% seen once; the top ten hold around 0.09%. Source material: CD4+ T cells from PBMCs. The receptors stem from a human donor with multiple sclerosis.

V usage is TRBV2 and J usage is TRBJ2-3; D possibly corresponds to TRBD2 (6 bases). V lost 6 bases and J 1 base, leaving 17 bases between the germline ends. CDR3 length: 16 residues. From germline, CDR1 is SNHLY and CDR2 FYNNEI. CDR3 sequence (DNA): TGTGCCAGCAGCGCGGGACTTTCCGCAGGCACAGATACGCAGTATTTT. This sequence encodes CASSAGLSAGTDTQYF.

The chain couples TRBV7-2 to TRBJ1-1, with 8 positions matching TRBD1. Per the germline V gene, CDR1 is SGHTA and CDR2 is FQGNSA. V shed 3 bases, J shed 3 bases, and the junction held 3 bases outside the gene matches. The length of the CDR3 is 14 residues. The CDR3 is CASSLTGEDTEAFF. The CDR3 DNA reads as TGTGCCAGCAGCTTGACAGGGGAGGACACTGAAGCTTTCTTT.

V usage is TRBV20-1 and J usage is TRBJ2-5; tentatively, D is TRBD2 (6 bases). The CDR3 loop spans 13 amino acids. Germline V gene lookup returns CDR1 DFQATT and CDR2 SNEGSKA (reference sequence). CDR3 residues: CRPGGAFQETQYF. The CDR3 DNA follows: TGCAGGCCGGGCGGGGCTTTCCAAGAGACCCAGTACTTC.

CDR3 protein: CASSLDNGFNYGYTF. The CDR3 bases are TGTGCCAGCAGCTTAGATAACGGATTTAACTATGGCTACACCTTC. The chain carries TRBV7-8 and TRBJ1-2; D uncertain. Germline V CDR1 and CDR2: SGHVS, FQNEAQ. The CDR3 extends over 15 amino acids. V lost 1 base and J lost 1, with 10 bases in between.

J is TRBJ2-1 and V is TRBV3-1; possible D gene TRBD1, 8 bases. Trimming removed 4 bases from V and 5 bases from J, with 18 bases in between. This CDR3 has 16 residues. CDR1 and CDR2 (germline): LGHDT, YNNKEL (reference sequence). The CDR3 DNA follows: TGTGCCAGCAGCCCCACAGGGGGGAGGGCACACAATGAGCAGTTCTTC. Protein: CASSPTGGRAHNEQFF.

This clonotype was picked up one time. The junction differs from germline at one of its ends, possibly a read error. The rearrangement links TRBV3-1 to TRBJ2-3; 7 positions agree with TRBD2. The length of the CDR3 is 13 residues. Germline lookup yields CDR1 LGHDT and CDR2 YNNKEL (reference sequence). The CDR3 nucleotides are TGTGCCAGCAGCCAAGAGGTCAGGCCAGCGGGGAGCTTT. Amino acids: CASSQEVRPAGSF.

V gene TRBV6-2 or TRBV6-3 combines with J gene TRBJ2-7; D is possibly TRBD1 or TRBD2 (5 bases each). This CDR3 spans 11 amino acids. V was trimmed by 7 bases and J by 8 bases, leaving 12 bases between them. Germline V gene sequence: CDR1 MNHEY, CDR2 SVGEGT. The CDR3 region has the DNA TGTGCCAGCACCGCGGAGGACAAGCAGTACTTC. Protein sequence: CASTAEDKQYF.

This rearrangement joins TRBV7-9 to TRBJ2-1; the D gene is possibly TRBD2 (5 bases). From germline, CDR1 is SEHNR and CDR2 FQNEAQ (reference sequence). The CDR3 is 16 residues long. Trimming left V 5 bases short and J 9 bases short, with 23 bases between. This chain's CDR3 is CASSPLADSGPGEQFF. CDR3 in DNA: TGTGCCAGCAGCCCCCTTGCGGACTCAGGTCCGGGTGAGCAGTTCTTC.

V and J are TRBV12-3 or TRBV12-4 and TRBJ2-1; 8 bases align to TRBD1. V lost 5 bases and J lost 0; bases outside the gene matches: 9. The CDR3 has 17 amino acids. The DNA for the CDR3 is TGTGCCAGCAGTCAGGGGGCAGGGTCAAGCTCCTACAATGAGCAGTTCTTC. Translated: CASSQGAGSSSYNEQFF.

This rearrangement joins TRBV20-1 to TRBJ2-7; the D gene is possibly TRBD1 (6 bases). With 3 bases removed from V and 2 bases from J, the gap between germline ends came to 11 bases. In germline, CDR1 is DFQATT, CDR2 SNEGSKA (reference sequence). CDR3 length: 13 residues. CDR3 DNA sequence: TGCAGTGCTAGGTTGACAGGAACCTACGAGCAGTACTTC. Translation: CSARLTGTYEQYF.

V gene TRBV19 combines with J gene TRBJ2-3; D is unresolved. Trimming pared 8 bases from V and 6 bases from J, leaving 12 bases between. CDR1 is LNHDA and CDR2 is SQIVND in the germline V gene (reference sequence). The CDR3 length is 12 residues. CDR3 sequence reads: CASGSPPDTQYF. CDR3 bases: TGTGCCAGTGGGTCTCCCCCTGATACGCAGTATTTT.

The chain uses TRBV29-1 and TRBJ2-3, with D uncertain. The CDR3 has 13 amino acids. The V gene lost 6 bases and the J gene lost 2 bases, with 12 bases spanning the gap. The V gene's germline CDR1 is SQVTM and CDR2 ANQGSEA. The CDR3 coding sequence is TGCAGCGTCCCCGGGCCCTACACAGATACGCAGTATTTT. It codes for CSVPGPYTDTQYF.

The chain recombines TRBV3-1 with TRBJ1-2; no definite D call. Between the trimmed V and J ends, which lost 4 bases and 5 bases, there was a span of 11 bases. The CDR3 spans 13 residues. Germline CDR1 and CDR2: LGHDT and YNNKEL (reference sequence). The CDR3 nucleotides are TGTGCCAGCAGCCCAGGACTGCCTTATGGCTACACCTTC. It codes for CASSPGLPYGYTF. The variable domain in full, with the rest retrieved from reference TRBV3-1 and TRBJ1-2, is DTAVSQTPKYLVTQMGNDKSIKCEQNLGHDTMYWYKQDSKKFLKIMFSYNNKELIINETVPNRFSPKSPDKAHLNLHINSLELGDSAVYFCASSPGLPYGYTFGSGTRLTVV.

This chain joins TRBV20-1 and TRBJ2-3; D not certain. The germline V gene has CDR1 DFQATT and CDR2 SNEGSKA (reference sequence). V lost 2 bases and J 0 bases, leaving 9 bases between the germline ends. The CDR3 sequence is 14 residues long. In DNA, the CDR3 is TGCAGTGCTAGATCCATAACTAGCACAGATACGCAGTATTTT. It translates to CSARSITSTDTQYF.